Here is one T cell receptor (beta chain) with its context. This entry comes from a study of shared clonotypes between healthy human individuals. The input for sorted-subset replicate PCRs was 150 to 200 ng DNA, about 30,000 T cell genomes. Sequencing used immunoSEQ multiplex PCR; TCRdb keeps in-frame clones, though not all of them. The table has roughly 1,800,000 clones, about 95% seen once. The CDR3 runs to 14 residues. Germline V gives CDR1 SGHDT, CDR2 YYEEEE. V lost 4 bases and J lost 3, with 14 bases in between. Positively selected for CCR7, the CD45RO-negative cells used as naive CD8 cells excluded terminally differentiated effector memory CD45RA+ cells. Donors, healthy HIV-negative adults, lacked recent acute infections or vaccinations. Caucasian adults living in Nashville, Tennessee, provided all samples.

Sequences were obtained from naive CD8+ T cells sorted from blood. The clonotype was recovered from a man younger than 30 in good health. The chain is built from TRBV5-6 and TRBJ2-7; D might be TRBD1 (6 bases). The CDR3 DNA reads TGTGCCAGCAGCCCGCCGAACAGGGTCTACGAGCAGTACTTC. Amino acid sequence: CASSPPNRVYEQYF.